These T cell receptor beta chains were read from a single sample in a study of control samples from healthy donors and cancer patients. This table comes from immunoSEQ multiplex PCR, and its TCRdb copy is limited to in-frame clones, with some not included. Of roughly 120,000 clones listed, roughly nine tenths are singletons. The specimen sequenced was PBMCs. These receptors came from a woman in her fifties or sixties with colorectal cancer. Each CDR3 is given with its conserved first and last residue. D genes are given only for firm matches. Only part of the rows carry a size: once, few, many, or a class if the clone is expanded.

v_call,j_call,clone_size,d_call,cdr3_nt,cdr3_aa
TRBV18,TRBJ1-5,-,TRBD1,TGTGCCAGCTCACCAGGACAGGTCTTCAATCAGCCCCAGCATTTT,CASSPGQVFNQPQHF
TRBV5-6,TRBJ2-5,-,TRBD1,TGTGCCAGCAGCTTGACCGGACAGGGTCTCTTGGCCCAGTACTTC,CASSLTGQGLLAQYF
TRBV28,TRBJ2-1,-,-,TGTGCCAGCGCCCGAGGGAGGTCCTCCTACAATGAGCAGTTCTTC,CASARGRSSYNEQFF
TRBV5-7,TRBJ2-7,-,-,TGTGCCAGCAGCTTTTTTCGCGCAGCCTCAACTTACTCCTACGAGCAGTACTTC,CASSFFRAASTYSYEQYF
TRBV5-1,TRBJ2-1,-,-,TGCGCCAGCAGAAACAGTCGAAATGAGCAGTTCTTC,CASRNSRNEQFF
TRBV6-2/TRBV6-3,TRBJ1-1,-,-,TGTGCCAGCAGTTATACCATCAGGGCGTTTGGCACTGAAGCTTTCTTT,CASSYTIRAFGTEAFF
TRBV19,TRBJ1-2,-,-,TGTGCCAGTAGGGACGGTATTGACTATGGCTACACCTTC,CASRDGIDYGYTF
TRBV27,TRBJ2-6,-,TRBD2,TGTGCCAGCAGTTTAGCTAGCGGGAGGAGAGGCTCTGGGGCCAACGTCCTGACTTTC,CASSLASGRRGSGANVLTF
TRBV24-1,TRBJ2-7,once,-,TGTGCCACCAGTGATTATTACGAGCAGTACTTC,CATSDYYEQYF
TRBV19,TRBJ1-5,-,-,TGTGCCAGTAGTATGGGACGAAGACAGCCCCAGCATTTT,CASSMGRRQPQHF
TRBV7-8,TRBJ1-1,-,TRBD1,TGTGCCAGCAGCTACCGGACAGGGGAATCTGAAGCTTTCTTT,CASSYRTGESEAFF
TRBV13,TRBJ2-1,-,-,TGTGCCAGCAGCTTAGCGAGGGAGCAGTTCTTC,CASSLAREQFF
TRBV5-4,TRBJ2-5,-,TRBD1,TGTGCCAGCAAGGGGGAACCGGGACAGGGTGGGGAGACCCAGTACTTC,CASKGEPGQGGETQYF
TRBV12-3/TRBV12-4,TRBJ2-7,-,-,TGTGCCAGCAGTTCGGACTGGTCCTACGAGCAGTACTTC,CASSSDWSYEQYF
TRBV7-3,TRBJ2-3,-,-,TGTGCCAGCAGCGACGGGAGTATCCACCCAGATACGCAGTATTTT,CASSDGSIHPDTQYF
TRBV11-2,TRBJ2-1,-,-,TGTGCCAGCAGCTCGAGCGACGGTAGCTCCTACAATGAGCAGTTCTTC,CASSSSDGSSYNEQFF
TRBV5-4,TRBJ1-1,-,TRBD1,TGTGCCAGCAGCACAGGACAGGGGACTGAAGCTTTCTTT,CASSTGQGTEAFF
TRBV19,TRBJ1-6,once,-,TGTGCCAGTAGTATGTCCCCCGGACCCCTCCACTTT,CASSMSPGPLHF
TRBV18,TRBJ2-3,-,TRBD1,TGTGCCAGCTCAGGGGACAGGAGCACAGATACGCAGTATTTT,CASSGDRSTDTQYF
TRBV7-3,TRBJ2-7,-,TRBD1,TGTGCCAGCAGCCTCAGGGGACAGGGGGGCTACGAGCAGTACTTC,CASSLRGQGGYEQYF
TRBV27,TRBJ2-7,-,TRBD2,TGTGCCAGCACTGGGGAGGGTACTACGAAGCAGTACTTC,CASTGEGTTKQYF
TRBV15,TRBJ2-1,-,TRBD2,TGTGCCACCAGCCTTAGCGGGGAGGTCAACGAGCAGTTCTTC,CATSLSGEVNEQFF
TRBV7-9,TRBJ2-3,once,-,TGTGCCAGCAGCTTTGTGAGGGCAGATACGCAGTATTTT,CASSFVRADTQYF
TRBV11-2,TRBJ1-5,-,-,TGTGCCAGCAGCTTAGACGGGGGCGATCAGCCCCAGCATTTT,CASSLDGGDQPQHF
TRBV7-3,TRBJ1-1,-,-,TGTGCCAGCAGCTCTCAACTAGGCACTGAAGCTTTCTTT,CASSSQLGTEAFF
TRBV5-4,TRBJ2-1,-,-,TGTGCCAGCCGTTCTATGAGCTCCTACAATGAGCAGTTCTTC,CASRSMSSYNEQFF
TRBV7-9,TRBJ2-2,-,-,TGTGCCAGCAGCTTGAATGACCCTAATTCCGGGGAGCTGTTTTTT,CASSLNDPNSGELFF
TRBV6-4,TRBJ2-2,once,TRBD2,TGTGCCAGCAGCGTTAACCTAGCGGGAGTCATCTCCGGGGAGCTGTTTTTT,CASSVNLAGVISGELFF
TRBV21-1,TRBJ1-3,-,-,TGTGCCAGCATCGACCGACTGAGCTTCTCTGGAAACACCATATATTTT,CASIDRLSFSGNTIYF
TRBV28,TRBJ1-5,-,TRBD1,TGTGCCTCTCAGGGGGGTGGGCTACACAATCAGCCCCAGCATTTT,CASQGGGLHNQPQHF
TRBV7-9,TRBJ1-1,-,-,TGTGCCAGCAGCCCCCTCGGGGGGATGAACACTGAAGCTTTCTTT,CASSPLGGMNTEAFF
TRBV19,TRBJ2-5,-,TRBD2,TGTGCCACTGGGGGACTAGCGGGAGAAGCGGAGACCCAGTACTTC,CATGGLAGEAETQYF
TRBV19,TRBJ1-1,-,-,TGTGCCAGTAGTATAGAACAGAGACGGGTCACTGAAGCTTTCTTT,CASSIEQRRVTEAFF
TRBV5-1,TRBJ2-1,-,-,TGCGCCAGCAGCCAGCGGGCCTCCTACAATGAGCAGTTCTTC,CASSQRASYNEQFF
TRBV7-9,TRBJ2-1,-,-,TGTGCCAGCAGCTTAGATGGGGGAGCGAGAAATGAGCAGTTCTTC,CASSLDGGARNEQFF
TRBV5-1,TRBJ1-2,-,TRBD1,TGCGCCAGCAGCCCTTTCGGACAGGGTTCCTATGGCTACACCTTC,CASSPFGQGSYGYTF
TRBV7-9,TRBJ2-3,-,TRBD2,TGTGCCAGCAGCTTACAGCCGACTAGCGGGAGGGCCGTAGATACGCAGTATTTT,CASSLQPTSGRAVDTQYF
TRBV6-5,TRBJ2-6,-,-,TGTGCCAGCAGTTACTCGACCGGGGCCAACGTCCTGACTTTC,CASSYSTGANVLTF
TRBV30,TRBJ2-3,-,-,TGTGCCTGGAGTACTGGCGGTTCAGATACGCAGTATTTT,CAWSTGGSDTQYF
TRBV7-2,TRBJ2-1,-,TRBD2,TGTGCCAACAGCCAGGGAAGGCTAGCGGGGCGGGATGAGCAGTTCTTC,CANSQGRLAGRDEQFF
TRBV5-1,TRBJ1-1,-,-,TGCGCCAGTTGGGGAGGCACTGAAGCTTTCTTT,CASWGGTEAFF
TRBV3-1/TRBV3-2,TRBJ2-7,-,-,TGTGCCAGCAGTGGCCGAAATGTGGGCCCACACTACGAGCAGTACTTC,CASSGRNVGPHYEQYF
TRBV5-4,TRBJ1-1,-,-,TGTGCCAGCAGCCGCTCCAAGACAGGTTTGAACACTGAAGCTTTCTTT,CASSRSKTGLNTEAFF
TRBV9,TRBJ1-2,-,TRBD1,TGTGCCAGCAGCGTAGTGAGTGGGGACAGCGTCTATGGCTACACCTTC,CASSVVSGDSVYGYTF
TRBV6-5,TRBJ2-5,once,TRBD2,TGTGCCAGCAGTCCCTTGGGGGGGGTCCAAGAGACCCAGTACTTC,CASSPLGGVQETQYF
TRBV12-3/TRBV12-4,TRBJ1-1,-,-,TGTGCCAGCAGTTTTCTGGGGGCTGAAGCTTTCTTT,CASSFLGAEAFF
TRBV5-1,TRBJ2-5,once,-,TGCGCCAGCAGCTTGGCAGGGGTGGATTTTAGGGAGACCCAGTACTTC,CASSLAGVDFRETQYF
TRBV5-1,TRBJ2-2,-,-,TGCGCCAGCAGCCCGAACACCGGGGAGCTGTTTTTT,CASSPNTGELFF
TRBV12-3/TRBV12-4,TRBJ2-5,-,-,TGTGCCAGCAGCATCACTGACCAAGAGACCCAGTACTTC,CASSITDQETQYF
TRBV19,TRBJ1-2,-,-,TGTGCCAGTAGTATCTGGGGGGCCTATGGCTACACCTTC,CASSIWGAYGYTF
TRBV5-6,TRBJ1-6,-,-,TGTGCCAGCAGCTCAAAAGGACGGACGTCCAATTCACCCCTCCACTTT,CASSSKGRTSNSPLHF
TRBV5-5,TRBJ2-3,once,TRBD2,TGTGCCAGCAGCTTGGGCGGGAGGAGGACAGATACGCAGTATTTT,CASSLGGRRTDTQYF
TRBV5-4,TRBJ2-5,-,-,TGTGCCAGCAGCCCTGACAGGCCCCTCCAAGAGACCCAGTACTTC,CASSPDRPLQETQYF
TRBV5-1,TRBJ2-7,few,-,TGCGCCAGCAGTCAAACAGGGACCGGGCCCTACGAGCAGTACTTC,CASSQTGTGPYEQYF
TRBV11-2,TRBJ2-5,-,-,TGTGCCAGCAGCTTAGACCTGGCCCCAGAGACCCAGTACTTC,CASSLDLAPETQYF
TRBV9,TRBJ2-7,-,-,TGTGCCAGCAGCGCCGCTGTAGGCGAGCAGTACTTC,CASSAAVGEQYF
TRBV10-3,TRBJ1-2,-,-,TGTGCCATCAGTTCAAGCCGGGGTAACTATGGCTACACCTTC,CAISSSRGNYGYTF
TRBV7-9,TRBJ2-7,once,TRBD2,TGTGCCAGCAGCCCGGGACTAGCGGGAGAATTCTCCTACGAGCAGTACTTC,CASSPGLAGEFSYEQYF
TRBV3-1/TRBV3-2,TRBJ2-7,-,TRBD2,TGTGCCAGCAGCCAAGATATACTAGCGGGACGCGAGCAGTACTTC,CASSQDILAGREQYF
TRBV12-5,TRBJ2-3,-,-,TGTGCTAGTGGTTTGTACGTACAGGGCGATACGCAGTATTTT,CASGLYVQGDTQYF